The entry below gives a single TCR beta chain sequence along with its context. What it binds is not known. These data are taken from a study of siplizumab effects on memory and regulatory T cells. Generated by immunoSEQ multiplex PCR, the TCRdb table keeps only in-frame clones and is missing some. The sample consists of 110,000 or so clones, 92% of them appearing once. Trimming took off 6 bases at V and 5 bases at J, with 10 bases between the two ends. This CDR3 has 12 residues. Germline V gene lookup returns CDR1 MNHEY and CDR2 SVGAGI. Study findings and constraints: Alloreactive sequences traceable to unstimulated CD4+ memory cells declined significantly under siplizumab.

Sequenced: Tregs sorted from blood. This chain joins TRBV6-5 and TRBJ1-1, with D hard to call. The sequence was obtained from a human donor in good health. CDR3 residues: CASSRIGTEAFF. CDR3 DNA sequence: TGTGCCAGCAGCCGCATAGGTACTGAAGCTTTCTTT.